This T cell receptor beta chain was profiled in a study of blood T cell repertoires in COVID-19. The repertoire was sequenced with immunoSEQ multiplex PCR; TCRdb's copy has only in-frame clones and lacks some. The table shows 100,000 to 150,000 clones, with 90% occurring only once. This clone was seen a handful of times. CDR3 length equals 17 residues. The junction had 9 bases not matched to a gene; V was cut back by 4 bases and J by 4 bases. Germline V gene data show CDR1 as SGHRS and CDR2 as YFSETQ. The source material was peripheral blood. The chain couples TRBV5-1 to TRBJ2-4, with 12 bases identical to TRBD2. This clonotype was obtained from a man aged 45-60 years with active COVID-19. The CDR3 coding sequence is TGCGCCAGCAGCCTCGCGACTAGCGGGAGAGGTAAAAACATTCAGTACTTC. Translated, it gives CASSLATSGRGKNIQYF.